The rows below give T cell receptor beta chains drawn from one sample of a study of blood T cell repertoires in COVID-19. Sequencing used immunoSEQ multiplex PCR; TCRdb keeps in-frame clones, though not all of them. The table lists more than 150,000 clones, 86% of them singletons, with roughly 20% in the top ten. The sequenced sample was peripheral blood. These receptor sequences come from a man between 65 and 79 years old with active or convalescent COVID-19. The conserved cysteine and the conserved F or W are not part of the CDR3 here.

j_call v_call cdr3_aa
TRBJ1-4 TRBV23-1 ASSQLRMTGSEKLF
TRBJ2-1 TRBV21-1 ASSPRGDRGSYGSYNEQF
TRBJ2-7 TRBV5-4 ASKQTSGRGYEQY
TRBJ1-4 TRBV6-6 ASRVRRGDEKLF
TRBJ1-2 TRBV4-3 ASSFQQGEGYGYT
TRBJ2-7 TRBV4-3 ASSQGSTGSYEQY
TRBJ1-2 TRBV13 ASSPQARQGSYGYT
TRBJ2-5 TRBV3-1/TRBV3-2 ASSQDWNGGTQY
TRBJ2-7 TRBV7-2 ASSLAGGTGGSKERY
TRBJ1-2 TRBV5-4 ASSLEMGSGYT
TRBJ1-2 TRBV15 ATSREEQPRGGYT
TRBJ1-3 TRBV7-9 ASTNEVGSGNTIY
TRBJ2-1 TRBV11-1 ASSLRGGSSNEQF
TRBJ1-5 TRBV6-1 ASSEGTGVSNQPQH
TRBJ2-5 TRBV9 ASSVDRGQVETQY
TRBJ2-2 TRBV4-1 ASSQDRRGANTGELF
TRBJ1-4 TRBV6-6 ASRRQGTTNEKLF
TRBJ2-7 TRBV19 ASSPKGQGSSYEQY
TRBJ1-1 TRBV18 ASSPSEAPNTEAF
TRBJ1-5 TRBV7-6 ASERTGFGGPSNQPQH
TRBJ1-3 TRBV7-8 ASSLTGAGNTIY
TRBJ2-3 TRBV7-3 ASSLTGGGTDTQY
TRBJ2-2 TRBV7-2 ASSTRTSGSAGELF
TRBJ2-5 TRBV5-1 ASSSGQGGQETQY
TRBJ1-2 TRBV14 ASSQQGNYGYT
TRBJ1-2 TRBV6-5 ASSNDGLYGYT
TRBJ1-5 TRBV12-3/TRBV12-4 ASSLERNQPQH
TRBJ1-2 TRBV27 ASSLTANYGYT
TRBJ1-1 TRBV5-4 ASSLGGNVPEAF
TRBJ2-7 TRBV4-2 ASSRRTGLDEQY
TRBJ2-6 TRBV19 ASSIGAAGDGANVLT
TRBJ1-5 TRBV5-5 ASSLHGRINQPQH
TRBJ2-7 TRBV28 ASFTRRDRESYEQY
TRBJ2-7 TRBV5-8 ASSVDRVYEQY
TRBJ1-5 TRBV7-8 ASSLSSQGVGNSNQPQH
TRBJ2-3 TRBV11-2 ASSPGPTGGSTDTQY
TRBJ2-3 TRBV7-3 ASSLTGVLTDTQY
TRBJ1-2 TRBV5-5 ASSSPGTGGLYGYT
TRBJ1-1 TRBV5-4 ASSPAVTGTEAF
TRBJ1-5 TRBV5-1 ASSTGTSNQPQH
TRBJ1-3 TRBV5-1 ASSQGGDGNTIY
TRBJ2-1 TRBV3-1/TRBV3-2 ASSQDSRTRGHEQF
TRBJ2-1 TRBV18 ASSPPLAGGPENEQF
TRBJ2-1 TRBV30 AWSNLALSSYNEQF
TRBJ1-4 TRBV6-5 ASGGGPNEKLF
TRBJ2-2 TRBV24-1 ATSDPGTGGTGELF
TRBJ2-1 TRBV2 ASKIQGSSYNEQF
TRBJ2-5 TRBV7-2 ASSKGLQETQY
TRBJ1-5 TRBV28 ASSTVSPQH
TRBJ2-7 TRBV27 ASRVAGGVYEQY